The clone carrying this TCR beta chain has more than one count but fewer than ten. The sample is drawn from a study of patients and donors after allogeneic stem cell transplantation. TCRdb called the RT-PCR reads again in MiXCR, with one record for every CDR3 protein. The repertoire consists of around 240,000 distinct CDR3 sequences, with roughly 15% occurring once and the leading ten covering roughly 10%. Sequenced input: blood, either unsorted or a sorted T cell fraction (not recorded which). The sequence came from a human donor who was either an allogeneic HSCT recipient or a stem cell or donor lymphocyte infusion donor (not recorded which). It is not recorded whose cells these are; they may come from a transplant donor.

The CDR3 DNA reads as TGTGCCAGCAGCGGTACGGGAGTGGGGAGTAATCAGCCCCAGCATTTT. It is translated as CASSGTGVGSNQPQHF. J is TRBJ1-5 and V is TRBV7-9; D not certain. Germline lookup yields CDR1 SEHNR and CDR2 FQNEAQ (reference sequence). The CDR3 spans 16 residues. The V gene lost 5 bases and the J gene lost 4 bases, with 18 bases spanning the gap.